The clone carrying this T cell receptor beta chain showed up many times. Its antigen is still unknown. The data were taken from a study of blood T cells in healthy people across ages. Study results and limitations: TCR beta diversity per million T cells fell roughly linearly with age.

Combining a sample-barcoded 5' primer with a J-beta primer mix, a second PCR ran for roughly 6 to 11 cycles. TCRdb reprocessed the 5' RACE reads via MiXCR and lists one record per CDR3 protein. This sample has 800,000 or so distinct CDR3 sequences, with roughly 25% found just once. The V end was cut by 5 bases, the J end by 13 bases, with 20 bases between. This CDR3 spans 14 amino acids. Germline CDR1 SGHVS, CDR2 FQNEAQ. The same specimen was also included in a second study, on T cells of mothers and their children. That work adds: Three mothers and their six children, all healthy Caucasians, donated. Per child, 2.8 million or so TCR beta CDR3 reads were obtained, against over 10 million per mother.

The sequence came from a boy younger than 18 in good health. The sample consisted of blood. J is TRBJ1-4 and V is TRBV7-8; D may be TRBD1 (5 bases). CDR3 sequence: CASSDRDGGIPLFF. The CDR3 bases are TGTGCCAGCAGCGACCGGGACGGCGGAATTCCACTGTTTTTT.